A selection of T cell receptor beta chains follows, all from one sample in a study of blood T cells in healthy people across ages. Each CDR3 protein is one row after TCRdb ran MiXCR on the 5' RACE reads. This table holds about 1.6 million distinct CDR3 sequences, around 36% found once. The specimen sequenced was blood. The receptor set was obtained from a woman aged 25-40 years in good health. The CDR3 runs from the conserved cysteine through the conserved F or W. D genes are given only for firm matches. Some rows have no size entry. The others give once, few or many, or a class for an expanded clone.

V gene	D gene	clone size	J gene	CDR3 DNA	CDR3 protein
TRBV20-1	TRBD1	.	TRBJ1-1	TGCAGTGCTAGACCGAACAGGGGGATGAACACTGAAGCTTTCTTT	CSARPNRGMNTEAFF
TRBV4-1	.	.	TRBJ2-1	TGCGCCAGCAAAGGAGAGGTTTCCTACAATGAGCAGTTCTTC	CASKGEVSYNEQFF
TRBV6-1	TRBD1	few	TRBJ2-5	TGTGCCAGCAGTGAAGGGGACAGGGACCAAGAGACCCAGTACTTC	CASSEGDRDQETQYF
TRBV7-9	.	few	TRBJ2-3	TGTGCCAGCAGCTTAGCGGCTTCTCCTAGCACAGATACGCAGTATTTT	CASSLAASPSTDTQYF
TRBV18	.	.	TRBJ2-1	TGTGCCAGCTCACAGGGCGTTTATGAGCAGTTCTTC	CASSQGVYEQFF
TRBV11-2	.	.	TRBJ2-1	TGTGCCAGCAGCTTAGTCGGGAGTAGGTCCTACAATGAGCAGTTCTTC	CASSLVGSRSYNEQFF
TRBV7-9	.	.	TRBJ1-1	TGTGCCAGCAGCTTGGAGGGTTGGGGGGTGAACACTGAAGCTTTCTTT	CASSLEGWGVNTEAFF
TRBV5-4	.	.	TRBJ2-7	TGTGCCAGCAGCATCGGGGGGCTAGCGGTGTACGAGCAGTACTTC	CASSIGGLAVYEQYF
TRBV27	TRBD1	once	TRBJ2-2	TGTGCCAGCAGTTTAAGGTTCCGGACAGGGTGGATCACCGGGGAGCTGTTTTTT	CASSLRFRTGWITGELFF
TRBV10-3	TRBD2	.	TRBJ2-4	TGTGCCTTCGGGCGGGGGGACTCCTACAAGCAGTACTTC	CAFGRGDSYKQYF
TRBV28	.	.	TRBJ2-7	TGTGCCACAACCTCCGGGACATTGATCTACGAGCAGTACTTC	CATTSGTLIYEQYF
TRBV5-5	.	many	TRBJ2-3	TGTGCCAGCAGCCGCCAGGGCAGGGAGAAGCAGGATACGCAGTATTTT	CASSRQGREKQDTQYF
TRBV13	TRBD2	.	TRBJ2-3	TGTGCCAGCAGCACACGACTAGCGGGAGGCCAGACTGGCACAGATACGCAGTATTTT	CASSTRLAGGQTGTDTQYF
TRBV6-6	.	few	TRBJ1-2	TGTGCCAGCACCTCGGGCACCTATGATGGCTACACCTTC	CASTSGTYDGYTF
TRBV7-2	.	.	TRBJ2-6	TGTGCCAGCAGCCATACAGGGACTGGGGCCAACGTCCTGACTTTC	CASSHTGTGANVLTF
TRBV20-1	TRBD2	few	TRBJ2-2	TGCAGTGCGAGAGCAGTTAGCGGGGGGGCGAACACCGGGGAGCTGTTTTTT	CSARAVSGGANTGELFF
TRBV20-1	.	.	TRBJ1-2	TGCAGTGCTAGCTATTCGGACGCAGTGAATGGCTACACCTTC	CSASYSDAVNGYTF
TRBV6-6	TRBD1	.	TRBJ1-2	TGTGCCAGCTTCAGGGGGCAAAATGGCTACACCTTC	CASFRGQNGYTF
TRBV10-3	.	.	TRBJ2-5	TGTGCCATCAGTGAAGGTGCCAGGGGGGAGAGGGGGCAGTACTTC	CAISEGARGERGQYF
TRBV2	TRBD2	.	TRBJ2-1	TGTGCCAGCAGTGTACTAGCGGGGGACCTGGTAAATGAGCAGGTCTTC	CASSVLAGDLVNEQVF
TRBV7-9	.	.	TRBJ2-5	TGTGCCAGCAGCGCAGGGTACTTTCCGTACTTC	CASSAGYFPYF
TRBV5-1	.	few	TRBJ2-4	TGCGCCAGCAGCCCCAGTCCGGGGTCCAATCTAGCCAAAAACATTCAGTACTTC	CASSPSPGSNLAKNIQYF
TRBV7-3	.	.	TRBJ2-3	TGTGCCAGCAGCTTAACAGGGGCAAGGGCAGATACGCAGTATTTT	CASSLTGARADTQYF
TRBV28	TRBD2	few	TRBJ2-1	TGTGCCAGCAGTAAACTAGCGGGAGTTGTAAATGAGCAGTTCTTC	CASSKLAGVVNEQFF
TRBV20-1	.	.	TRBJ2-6	TGCAGTGCCACCGGGACGATTCGGGCTGGGGCCAACGTCCTGACTTTC	CSATGTIRAGANVLTF
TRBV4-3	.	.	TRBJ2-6	TGCGCCAGCAGCCAAGATCAGGGCTTATCTGGGGCCAACGTCCTGACTTTC	CASSQDQGLSGANVLTF
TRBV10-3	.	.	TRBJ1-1	TGTGCCATCAGTGATGGAGAGACTGGCACTGAAGCTTTCTTT	CAISDGETGTEAFF
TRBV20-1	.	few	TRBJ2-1	TGCAGTGCACTGGGGCGGACCCACAATGAGCAGTTCTTC	CSALGRTHNEQFF
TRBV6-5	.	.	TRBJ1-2	TGTGCCAGCAGGGATCCCAATCACTATGGCTACACCTTC	CASRDPNHYGYTF
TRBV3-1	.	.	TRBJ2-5	TGTGCCAGCAGCCAAGATGAAGGGTACCAAGAGACCCAGTACTTC	CASSQDEGYQETQYF
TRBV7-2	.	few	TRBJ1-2	TGTGCCAGCAGCCCTAAACTCTCGGGCTATGGCTACACCTTC	CASSPKLSGYGYTF
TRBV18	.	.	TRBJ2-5	TGTGCCAGCTCACCCTCTGAGGTTCCATCGACCCAGTACTTC	CASSPSEVPSTQYF
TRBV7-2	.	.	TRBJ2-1	TGTGCCAGCAGCGTAAGGACAGCTTCCTACAATGAGCAGTTCTTC	CASSVRTASYNEQFF
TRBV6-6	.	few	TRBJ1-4	TGTGCCAGCAGTTATCCCGGAGGAGGGTCCCCTGAAAAACTGTTTTTT	CASSYPGGGSPEKLFF
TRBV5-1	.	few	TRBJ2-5	TGCGCCAGCAGCTTGGACTATGAGTCCAGGGAGACCCAGTACTTC	CASSLDYESRETQYF
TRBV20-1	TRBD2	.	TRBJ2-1	TGCAGTGCTCTAAGGGGGACTAGCGGGTCGAATGAGCAGTTCTTC	CSALRGTSGSNEQFF
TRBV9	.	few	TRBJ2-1	TGTGCCAGCAGCGTCCGGACAGATAGCTCCTACAATGAGCAGTTCTTC	CASSVRTDSSYNEQFF
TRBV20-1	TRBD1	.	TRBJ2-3	TGCAGTGCTAGAGGACAGGGGTCGGGGGGCACAGATACGCAGTATTTT	CSARGQGSGGTDTQYF
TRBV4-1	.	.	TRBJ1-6	TGCGCCAGAGCAGCGGCGGATAATTCACCCCTCCACTTT	CARAAADNSPLHF
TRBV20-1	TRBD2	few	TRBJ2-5	TGCAGTGCTAGAGATTTCGCGGGGGGCGAGACCCAGTACTTC	CSARDFAGGETQYF
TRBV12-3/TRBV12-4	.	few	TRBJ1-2	TGTGCCAGCAGTTTACCGGGGAAGTATGGCTACACCTTC	CASSLPGKYGYTF
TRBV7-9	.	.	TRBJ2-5	TGTGCCAGCAGGGAACCCAGCAAAGAGACCCAGTACTTC	CASREPSKETQYF
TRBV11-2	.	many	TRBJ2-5	TGTGCCAGCAGCAAAGCGTACGGTGAGACCCAGTACTTC	CASSKAYGETQYF
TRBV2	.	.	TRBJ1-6	TGTGCCAGCAGTGAAAGCGAACACTTTGGGACGGGGAGCTCCTATAATTCACCCCTCCACTTT	CASSESEHFGTGSSYNSPLHF
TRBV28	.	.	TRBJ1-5	TGTGCCAGCAGGTCGATTGGGTCGAGTCAGCCCCAGCATTTT	CASRSIGSSQPQHF
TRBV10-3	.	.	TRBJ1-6	TGTGCCACCTGGAGAGGACAGCGCGATTCACCCCTCCACTTT	CATWRGQRDSPLHF
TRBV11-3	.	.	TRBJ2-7	TGTGCCAGCAGCTTAGTGAGTTCGGACGGCTACGAGCAGTACTTC	CASSLVSSDGYEQYF
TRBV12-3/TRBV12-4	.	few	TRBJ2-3	TGTGTCAGCAGTTTCAGTGGGGATACGCAGTATTTT	CVSSFSGDTQYF
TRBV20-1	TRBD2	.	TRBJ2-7	TGCAGTGCCACGGGACTAGCGGTTCTGACCGTCGACGAGCAGTACTTC	CSATGLAVLTVDEQYF
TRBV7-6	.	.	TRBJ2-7	TGTGCCAGCAGCCCCCAGGGGGGGGGCTCCTACGAGCAGTACTTC	CASSPQGGGSYEQYF
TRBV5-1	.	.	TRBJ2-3	TGCGCCAGCAGCCTTACTCCCTCAGATACGCAGTATTTT	CASSLTPSDTQYF
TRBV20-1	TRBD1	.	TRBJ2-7	TGCAGTGCTGGACAGGTTCTCCTCTACGAGCAGTACTTC	CSAGQVLLYEQYF
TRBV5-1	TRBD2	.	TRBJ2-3	TGCGCCAGCAGCTCTGGGACTAGCGGGAGTATGAGCACAGATACGCAGTATTTT	CASSSGTSGSMSTDTQYF
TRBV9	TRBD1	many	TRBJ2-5	TGTGCCAGCCGGGACAGGGGGTGGGAGACCCAGTACTTC	CASRDRGWETQYF
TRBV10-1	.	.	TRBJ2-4	TGCGCCACCAAAAACAGTCTAGCGGCCAAAAACATTCAGTACTTC	CATKNSLAAKNIQYF
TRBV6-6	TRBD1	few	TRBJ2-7	TGTGCCAGAAAAACCCCCTTGACAGGGCCCTACGAGCAGTACTTC	CARKTPLTGPYEQYF
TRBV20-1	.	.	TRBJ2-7	TGCAGTGTCCCAGTAGCGCCCACCTACGAGCAGTACTTC	CSVPVAPTYEQYF